These 20 T cell receptor beta chains were all obtained from the same sample, sequenced in a study of T cells after yellow fever vaccination. Via MiXCR, TCRdb re-called the 5' RACE reads, giving one row per CDR3 protein. The profile shows around 340,000 distinct CDR3 sequences, around 13% of them singletons. Sequencing used CD4+ T cells sorted from PBMCs, obtained 15 days after the yellow fever booster vaccination. All receptors come from a young man who received the YFV17D yellow fever vaccine.

The DNA of the CDR3 is TGTGCCAGAAGCTTGGTTTGGGGGCGAAGCACAGATACGCAGTATTTT. Amino acid sequence: CARSLVWGRSTDTQYF. The gene calls are TRBV5-3 and TRBJ2-3, with D perhaps TRBD1 (6 bases). TRBV5-3 is an ORF, with its function uncertain. CDR3 length: 16 residues. Trimming took off 0 bases at V and 0 bases at J, with 11 bases between the two ends.

This clonotype has a handful of counts. This sequence joins TRBV7-2 and TRBJ2-5, with 9 bases aligning to TRBD1. Germline loops: CDR1 SGHTA, CDR2 FQGNSA. There are 14 residues in the CDR3. Trimming took 6 bases from V and 4 from J; bases not matched to a gene: 6. CDR3: CASRNTGGGETQYF. The DNA of the CDR3 is TGTGCCAGCAGAAATACAGGGGGCGGAGAGACCCAGTACTTC.

The chain carries TRBV6-6 and TRBJ1-3; TRBD1 aligns across 7 bases. The CDR3 runs to 15 residues. CDR1 and CDR2 (germline): MNHNY, SVGAGI (reference sequence). V shed 4 bases and J 2 bases; nucleotides not matched to a gene: 5. Here the CDR3 DNA reads TGTGCCAGCAGTTCGACAGGGACTCCTGGAAACACCATATATTTT. Amino acid sequence: CASSSTGTPGNTIYF.

As DNA, the CDR3 is TGTGCCAGCAGCCGCTCGACGGGGGTAGAGACCCAGTACTTC. Translating gives CASSRSTGVETQYF. This chain connects TRBV5-4 to TRBJ2-5, with a possible D match to TRBD2 (6 bases). The CDR3 length is 14 residues. Germline CDR1 is SGHNT and CDR2 is YYREEE (reference sequence). Trimming stripped 4 bases from V and 4 bases from J, with 14 bases between.

In its sample, this clonotype was seen a few times. This sequence joins TRBV5-4 and TRBJ2-7; 8 bases line up with TRBD2. The CDR3 runs to 16 residues. V was clipped by 1 base and J by 4 bases; unmatched bases: 10. The germline CDR1 and CDR2 sequences are SGHNT and YYREEE (reference sequence). CDR3: CASSLSRSSGQYEQYF. CDR3 in DNA: TGTGCCAGCAGCTTGAGTAGGTCTAGCGGGCAATACGAGCAGTACTTC.

This clonotype was recorded a few times. The chain uses TRBV6-2 or TRBV6-3 and TRBJ2-2, with D unresolved. CDR3 length: 15 amino acids. In germline, CDR1 is MNHEY, CDR2 SVGEGT. Trimming stripped 5 bases from V and 4 bases from J, with 14 bases between. CDR3 amino acids: CASSVLSYSTGELFF. In DNA form, the CDR3 reads TGTGCCAGCAGTGTACTAAGCTACTCCACCGGGGAGCTGTTTTTT.

This clonotype has just one count. The CDR3 DNA is TGCGCCAGCAGTGAGTCGACAGGGAGGCCTGAAGCTTTCTTT. It translates to CASSESTGRPEAFF. The chain couples TRBV10-1 to TRBJ1-1; TRBD1 matches at 7 bases. Trimming cost V 0 bases and J 6 bases; bases outside gene matches: 4. Germline CDR1 reads WNHNN; CDR2 reads SYGVQD (reference sequence). This CDR3 is 14 amino acids long.

J is TRBJ1-1 and V is TRBV7-6; D is unresolved. The germline gives CDR1 SGHVS, CDR2 FNYEAQ. The CDR3 has 13 amino acids. V was trimmed by 5 bases and J by 11 bases, leaving 18 bases between them. The CDR3 DNA is TGTGCCAGCAGCGCTTTCTCTTCTGGCCAGGCTTTCTTT. This translates into CASSAFSSGQAFF.

This chain joins TRBV7-3 and TRBJ2-5, with D perhaps matching TRBD2 (6 bases). V was shortened by 2 bases and J by 1 base, with 11 bases between the two germline ends. The length of the CDR3 is 15 residues. Looked up from germline, CDR1 is SGHTA and CDR2 is FQGTGA. The CDR3 region is CASSLVFSGQETQYF. CDR3 DNA: TGTGCCAGCAGCTTAGTCTTTAGCGGCCAAGAGACCCAGTACTTC.

This clonotype was detected only a few times. This chain joins TRBV4-2 and TRBJ1-2, with D maybe TRBD1 (6 bases). V lost 8 bases and J 3 bases, leaving 16 bases between the germline ends. The CDR3 runs to 14 residues. Germline assignment: CDR1 LGHNA and CDR2 YNFKEQ. In DNA form, the CDR3 reads TGTGCCAGCGGGGAAGCTAACAGGGACTATGGCTACACCTTC. Protein product: CASGEANRDYGYTF.

The chain recombines TRBV7-2 with TRBJ1-2; D unresolved. Per the germline V gene, CDR1 is SGHTA and CDR2 is FQGNSA. This CDR3 contains 13 residues. Trimming left V 5 bases short and J 1 base short, with 8 bases between. CDR3 sequence: CASSRLDNYGYTF. For the CDR3, the DNA is TGTGCCAGCAGCCGACTCGATAACTATGGCTACACCTTC.

The rearrangement uses TRBV28 and TRBJ1-2, with no clear D. Germline values: CDR1 MDHEN, CDR2 SYDVKM. Trimming took off 4 bases at V and 5 bases at J, with 8 bases between the two ends. This CDR3 is built from 12 residues. CDR3 sequence: CASSSREYGYTF. The CDR3 nucleotides read TGTGCCAGCAGTTCCCGGGAGTATGGCTACACCTTC.

This clonotype was detected only a few times. CDR3 region: CASRLEGQGTDTQYF. The CDR3 DNA follows: TGCGCCAGCAGGCTCGAGGGACAGGGCACAGATACGCAGTATTTT. V gene TRBV5-1 combines with J gene TRBJ2-3, with 8 bases lining up with TRBD1. V lost 5 bases and J lost 1; bases outside the gene matches: 6. The CDR3 contains 15 residues. Looked up from germline, CDR1 is SGHRS and CDR2 is YFSETQ.

There are many counts of this clonotype. This chain connects TRBV6-2 or TRBV6-3 to TRBJ2-7, with TRBD2 matching 12 bases. The CDR3 has 13 residues. V shed 6 bases and J 6 bases; nucleotides not matched to a gene: 3. CDR1 MNHEY and CDR2 SVGEGT come from the germline V gene. CDR3 region: CASRTSGGTEQYV. The CDR3 coding sequence is TGTGCCAGCAGGACTAGCGGGGGAACCGAGCAGTACGTC.

This clonotype was seen a handful of times. The chain links TRBV12-3 or TRBV12-4 to TRBJ2-1, with 11 bases fitting TRBD2. With 4 bases clipped from V and 12 bases from J, the junction kept 5 bases outside the gene matches. CDR3 size: 13 residues. CDR3 amino acids: CASSYPGLAVQFF. In DNA form, the CDR3 reads TGTGCCAGCAGTTATCCGGGACTAGCGGTGCAGTTCTTC.

At least ten counts were recorded for this clonotype. The J gene is TRBJ1-2, the V gene TRBV20-1; D gene uncertain. The V gene lost 0 bases and the J gene lost 8 bases, with 13 bases spanning the gap. The CDR3 runs 13 residues. Germline CDR1 reads DFQATT; CDR2 reads SNEGSKA (reference sequence). The CDR3 nucleotides read TGCAGTGCTAGAGACGCGAGGGCTTTCGGCTACACCTTC. Its translation is CSARDARAFGYTF.

The sample holds a few counts of this clonotype. J is TRBJ1-1 and V is TRBV6-5; the D is unclear. V lost 0 bases, J lost 3 bases, and 11 bases lay in between. The germline CDR1 and CDR2 sequences are MNHEY and SVGAGI. CDR3 length equals 15 residues. CDR3 loop: CASSYSSPAHTEAFF. The CDR3 nucleotides are TGTGCCAGCAGTTACTCATCCCCGGCGCACACTGAAGCTTTCTTT.

This clonotype appeared a few times. The rearrangement joins TRBV6-2 or TRBV6-3 to TRBJ2-7; TRBD1 is a possible D gene (7 bases). V shed 6 bases and J shed 0 bases, with 15 bases lying between them. CDR3 length: 15 residues. Germline lookup yields CDR1 MNHEY and CDR2 SVGEGT. The CDR3 DNA reads as TGTGCCAGCAGGAGCGGAGGGACAGTCTCCTACGAGCAGTACGTC. As protein: CASRSGGTVSYEQYV.

In this sample, this clonotype turned up a few times. The V and J genes are TRBV12-3 or TRBV12-4 and TRBJ1-2; 9 bases match TRBD1. The CDR3 runs to 14 residues. Losses at the gene ends were 6 bases for V and 4 bases for J; bases not matched to a gene: 6. The CDR3 DNA is TGTGCCAGCAGAGAACAGGGGGCCGTCTATGGCTACACCTTC. This translates into CASREQGAVYGYTF.

This clonotype was detected ten times or more. The chain carries TRBV5-1 and TRBJ2-1; D is uncertain. Looked up from germline, CDR1 is SGHRS and CDR2 is YFSETQ. The length of the CDR3 is 13 residues. V dropped 0 bases and J dropped 8 bases, with 9 bases sitting between them. The CDR3 sequence is CASSLGGSYEQFF. CDR3 coding DNA: TGCGCCAGCAGCTTGGGGGGAAGTTATGAGCAGTTCTTC.